These 22 T cell receptor beta chains came from one sample sequenced in a study of identical twins. TCRdb independently ran MiXCR on the 5' RACE reads; one entry per CDR3 protein. The sample has 500,000 to 550,000 distinct CDR3 sequences, about 20% seen once. This sample was also put to use in a study of T cells expressing NK-cell markers.

Specimen: CD4+ T cells sorted from blood. Every receptor here comes from a young woman in good health.

The rearrangement uses TRBV18 and TRBJ2-1; unclear D gene. From germline, CDR1 is KGHSH and CDR2 LQKENI. Trimming took off 4 bases at V and 9 bases at J, with 16 bases between the two ends. This CDR3 region has 14 residues. The CDR3 DNA follows: TGTGCCAGCTCACAGGATCAAGAGGTCGGTGAGCAGTTCTTC. It translates to CASSQDQEVGEQFF.

This sequence joins TRBV12-3 or TRBV12-4 and TRBJ1-5; D uncertain. V was pared by 3 bases and J by 5 bases, with 8 bases between. The CDR3 runs 13 residues. The CDR3 region has the DNA TGTGCCAGCAGTTTCCAAACCTATCAGCCCCAGCATTTT. This gives the protein CASSFQTYQPQHF.

This sequence joins TRBV20-1 and TRBJ2-5; 14 bases match TRBD2. This CDR3 is built from 16 residues. V shed 3 bases, J shed 1 base, and the junction held 4 bases outside the gene matches. Germline CDR1 is DFQATT and CDR2 is SNEGSKA (reference sequence). Here the CDR3 DNA reads TGCAGTGCTAGGGGGACTAGCGGGAGACCCCAAGAGACCCAGTACTTC. This gives the protein CSARGTSGRPQETQYF.

The chain joins TRBV5-1 to TRBJ2-1; 7 positions agree with TRBD1. The CDR3 length is 14 residues. Germline values: CDR1 SGHRS, CDR2 YFSETQ. V dropped 3 bases and J dropped 8; count of bases not matched to a gene: 8. The CDR3 protein is CASSSGQILDEQFF. The DNA of the CDR3 is TGCGCCAGCAGCTCGGGACAGATTCTCGATGAGCAGTTCTTC.

The chain has TRBV20-1 and TRBJ1-1; D ambiguous. CDR3 length equals 13 residues. Germline values: CDR1 DFQATT, CDR2 SNEGSKA (reference sequence). V was clipped by 8 bases and J by 3 bases, with 16 bases between them. The CDR3 spells CSPNSPAYTEAFF. CDR3 DNA sequence: TGCAGTCCCAACTCTCCGGCGTACACTGAAGCTTTCTTT.

This clonotype has just a few counts. V usage is TRBV10-3 and J usage is TRBJ2-3; possibly TRBD1 for D (6 bases). The CDR3 extends over 16 amino acids. V was clipped by 10 bases and J by 2 bases, with 22 bases between them. Germline V gives CDR1 ENHRY, CDR2 SYGVKD. The CDR3 nucleotides are TGTGCCACCCGTGGTGGGACAACAAAGGTCACAGATACGCAGTATTTT. Protein product: CATRGGTTKVTDTQYF.

The chain uses TRBV6-5 and TRBJ2-1, with D perhaps matching TRBD1 or TRBD2 (5 bases each). The CDR3 totals 16 residues. V lost 2 bases and J 1 base, leaving 12 bases between the germline ends. CDR1 and CDR2 (germline): MNHEY, SVGAGI. CDR3 residues: CASSYLRDPSYNEQFF. The CDR3 nucleotides are TGTGCCAGCAGTTACCTCCGGGACCCTTCCTACAATGAGCAGTTCTTC.

The rearrangement joins TRBV6-1 to TRBJ2-7, with a weak D call TRBD2 (5 bases). This CDR3 has 13 amino acids. CDR1 is MNHNS and CDR2 is SASEGT in the germline V gene. The V and J ends lost 6 bases and 7 bases respectively, with 16 bases between them. The CDR3 nucleotides are TGTGCCAGCAGGAGGACTGGTTTGAGAGAGCAGTACTTC. As protein: CASRRTGLREQYF.

J is TRBJ2-7 and V is TRBV4-1, with no clear D. V lost 0 bases, J lost 1 base, and 10 bases lay in between. Germline CDR1 is MGHRA and CDR2 is YSYEKL. The CDR3 has 15 residues. DNA for the CDR3: TGCGCCAGCAGCCAAGAACAACAGCCTTCCTACGAGCAGTACTTC. Translation: CASSQEQQPSYEQYF.

V is TRBV4-3 and J is TRBJ2-3, with D possibly matching TRBD2 (5 bases). Per the germline V gene, CDR1 is LGHNA and CDR2 is YSLEER. CDR3 size: 16 residues. The germline V and J ends were trimmed by 1 base and 6 bases, with 17 bases remaining between them. CDR3 nucleotides: TGCGCCAGCAGCCAAGTATTTTACCAGAGGGTGGATACGCAGTATTTT. Translating it yields CASSQVFYQRVDTQYF.

The V gene is TRBV2, the J gene TRBJ2-7, with TRBD2 identical over 9 bases. The junction had 8 bases not matched to a gene; V was cut back by 6 bases and J by 2 bases. Germline V gene sequence: CDR1 SNHLY, CDR2 FYNNEI. The CDR3 length is 15 residues. CDR3 nucleotide sequence: TGTGCCAGCAGGCCCGGGGCTAGCGGGGCCTACGAGCAGTACTTC. The encoded protein is CASRPGASGAYEQYF. Filled out from reference TRBV2 and TRBJ2-7, the complete variable domain reads EPEVTQTPSHQVTQMGQEVILRCVPISNHLYFYWYRQILGQKVEFLVSFYNNEISEKSEIFDDQFSVERPDGSNFTLKIRSTKLEDSAMYFCASRPGASGAYEQYFGPGTRLTVT.

This clonotype was found a few times. V gene TRBV18 combines with J gene TRBJ2-7; the D gene could be TRBD1 or TRBD2 (5 bases each). Trimming removed 1 base at V and 6 bases at J, with 13 bases between. Germline V CDR1 and CDR2: KGHSH, LQKENI. The CDR3 is 14 amino acids. The CDR3 nucleotides read TGTGCCAGCTCACCACGGGGGAAAAGGGCCGAGCAGTACTTC. This gives the protein CASSPRGKRAEQYF.

The chain carries TRBV2 and TRBJ1-5; 7 nucleotides align to TRBD1. The ends lost 9 bases at V and 5 bases at J; junction bases unmatched: 13. This CDR3 has 15 residues. From germline, CDR1 is SNHLY and CDR2 FYNNEI. CDR3 coding DNA: TGTGCCAGTACACCTGACAGGGCCTACCATCAGCCCCAGCATTTT. It specifies CASTPDRAYHQPQHF.

This sequence joins TRBV5-1 and TRBJ2-7; D call uncertain. Germline values: CDR1 SGHRS, CDR2 YFSETQ. With 1 base removed from V and 6 bases from J, the gap between germline ends came to 20 bases. The CDR3 is 16 amino acids. CDR3 sequence: CASSLRGNRFPGEQYF. The CDR3 DNA sequence: TGCGCCAGCAGCTTGAGAGGCAACCGGTTCCCGGGCGAGCAGTACTTC.

This clonotype occurred a few times. The chain carries TRBV11-1 and TRBJ2-5; 8 bases map to TRBD2. V gave up 2 bases and J gave up 0 bases; unmatched junction bases: 11. Germline assignment: CDR1 SGHAT and CDR2 FQDESV (reference sequence). This CDR3 has 18 residues. CDR3 nucleotides: TGTGCCAGCAGCTTAACCCGTGGTAGCGGGACGTACCAAGAGACCCAGTACTTC. Residues: CASSLTRGSGTYQETQYF.

This clonotype has just a few counts. This sequence joins TRBV20-1 and TRBJ2-1; D is ambiguous. V lost 3 bases and J 7 bases, leaving 7 bases between the germline ends. This CDR3 is 11 amino acids long. Germline CDR1 is DFQATT and CDR2 is SNEGSKA (reference sequence). The CDR3 loop reads CSASNLNEQFF. CDR3 nucleotides: TGCAGTGCTAGCAATTTAAATGAGCAGTTCTTC.

The CDR3 region has the DNA TGTGCCAGCAGCCAAGATTGGAGACAGGGGTACAATGAGCAGTTCTTC. Its protein product is CASSQDWRQGYNEQFF. The chain recombines TRBV3-1 with TRBJ2-1; 8 bases are shared with TRBD1. Germline V CDR1 and CDR2: LGHDT, YNNKEL (reference sequence). The V segment lost 0 bases and the J segment 4 bases; nucleotides outside the gene matches: 5. This CDR3 spans 16 amino acids.

This chain joins TRBV6-1 and TRBJ2-2, with D possibly TRBD2 on 5 matching bases. The CDR3 sequence is 14 residues long. Per germline, CDR1 MNHNS and CDR2 SASEGT. Trimming left V 6 bases short and J 4 bases short, with 12 bases between. CDR3 sequence (DNA): TGTGCCAGCAGGAGGGCCGCGGGCACCGGGGAGCTGTTTTTT. Amino acid sequence: CASRRAAGTGELFF.

V gene TRBV20-1 combines with J gene TRBJ1-1; 11 nucleotides match TRBD1. J lost 4 bases, V lost 5 bases, and 6 bases had no gene match. Germline V gene sequence: CDR1 DFQATT, CDR2 SNEGSKA (reference sequence). The CDR3 runs 14 residues. CDR3 coding DNA: TGCAGTGCTGGCGGCGGGACAGGGGGCACTGAAGCTTTCTTT. Translating gives CSAGGGTGGTEAFF.

This clonotype was found many times. The chain links TRBV10-1 to TRBJ2-1; D may be TRBD2 (6 bases). Per the germline V gene, CDR1 is WNHNN and CDR2 is SYGVQD (reference sequence). The V end was cut by 3 bases, the J end by 7 bases, with 10 bases between. The CDR3 covers 13 residues. The CDR3 DNA sequence: TGCGCCAGCAGTGAAGGCGGGAAGAATGAGCAGTTCTTC. As protein: CASSEGGKNEQFF.

This clonotype was found many times. The chain combines TRBV12-3 or TRBV12-4 with TRBJ1-2; 7 bases are a match to TRBD1. V dropped 7 bases and J dropped 4; count of bases not matched to a gene: 6. The CDR3 has 13 amino acids. CDR3 DNA sequence: TGTGCCAGCAACCCAGGGGGGACCTATGGCTACACCTTC. As protein: CASNPGGTYGYTF.

This chain joins TRBV21-1 and TRBJ2-1; the table's D call, TRBD2, has no DNA check behind it. TRBV21-1 is a pseudogene locus. There are 21 residues in the CDR3. CDR3 sequence (DNA): TGTGCCAGCAGCAAAGAGGACTTTCCTAGCGGGAGGCCAAGAGTATCCAATGAGCAGTTCTTC. Amino acid sequence: CASSKEDFPSGRPRVSNEQFF.